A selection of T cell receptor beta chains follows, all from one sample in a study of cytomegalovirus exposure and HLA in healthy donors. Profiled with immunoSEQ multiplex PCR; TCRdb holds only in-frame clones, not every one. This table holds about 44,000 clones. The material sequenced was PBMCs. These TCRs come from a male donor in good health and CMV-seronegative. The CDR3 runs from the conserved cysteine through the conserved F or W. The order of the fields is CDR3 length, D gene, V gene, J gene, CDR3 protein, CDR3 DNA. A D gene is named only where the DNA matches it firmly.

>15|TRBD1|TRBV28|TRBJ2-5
CASSSDRGPTKTQYF
TGTGCCAGCAGTTCGGACAGGGGGCCCACAAAGACCCAGTACTTC
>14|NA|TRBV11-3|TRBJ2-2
CASSLGRETEELFF
TGTGCCAGCAGCTTAGGGAGGGAGACGGAGGAGCTGTTTTTT
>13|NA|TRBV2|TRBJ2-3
CASSDGVSDTQYF
TGTGCCAGCAGTGACGGGGTTTCAGATACGCAGTATTTT
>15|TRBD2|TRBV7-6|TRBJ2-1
CASSLGSGSYNEQFF
TGTGCCAGCAGCTTAGGTAGCGGGTCCTACAATGAGCAGTTCTTC
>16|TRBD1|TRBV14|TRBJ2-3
CASSPLDRAYTDTQYF
TGTGCCAGCAGCCCTTTGGACAGGGCTTACACAGATACGCAGTATTTT
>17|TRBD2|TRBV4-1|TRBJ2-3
CASSQGLAGGTTDTQYF
TGCGCCAGCAGCCAAGGACTAGCGGGAGGGACAACAGATACGCAGTATTTT
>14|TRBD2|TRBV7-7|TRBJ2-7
CASSLMGLASEQYF
TGTGCCAGCAGCTTAATGGGACTAGCTTCCGAGCAGTACTTC
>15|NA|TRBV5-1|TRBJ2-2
CASSLVGSGTGELFF
TGCGCCAGCAGCTTGGTTGGTAGCGGCACCGGGGAGCTGTTTTTT
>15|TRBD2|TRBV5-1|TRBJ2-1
CASSTSGTSHNEQFF
TGCGCCAGCAGCACGTCCGGGACTAGTCACAATGAGCAGTTCTTC
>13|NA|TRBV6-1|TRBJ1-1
CASSGQLNTEAFF
TGTGCCAGCAGTGGGCAGTTGAACACTGAAGCTTTCTTT
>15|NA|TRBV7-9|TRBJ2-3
CASRGLGGRTDTQYF
TGTGCCAGCAGGGGGCTTGGCGGTCGCACAGATACGCAGTATTTT
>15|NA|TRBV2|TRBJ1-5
CASSERPSRYQPQHF
TGTGCCAGCAGTGAACGTCCGTCGCGGTATCAGCCCCAGCATTTT
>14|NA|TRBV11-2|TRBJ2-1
CASSSQAGDNEQFF
TGTGCCAGCAGCTCTCAGGCCGGGGACAATGAGCAGTTCTTC
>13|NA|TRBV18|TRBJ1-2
CASSPRPGDGYTF
TGTGCCAGCTCACCACGGCCAGGGGATGGCTACACCTTC
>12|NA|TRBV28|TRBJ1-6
CASRTGSLPLHF
TGTGCCAGCAGGACAGGCTCCCTACCCCTCCACTTT
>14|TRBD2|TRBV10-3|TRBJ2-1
CAISPGLASDEQFF
TGTGCCATCAGTCCGGGACTAGCCTCAGATGAGCAGTTCTTC
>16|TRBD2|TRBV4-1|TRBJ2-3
CASSFRAGGVTDTQYF
TGCGCCAGCAGCTTCCGAGCGGGAGGGGTCACAGATACGCAGTATTTT
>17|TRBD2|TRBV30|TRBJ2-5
CAWSPLLRTSEQETQYF
TGTGCCTGGAGCCCACTCCTAAGGACTAGCGAGCAAGAGACCCAGTACTTC
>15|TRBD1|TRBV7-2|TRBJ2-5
CASSAGTGRGETQYF
TGTGCCAGCAGCGCCGGGACAGGGCGGGGGGAGACCCAGTACTTC
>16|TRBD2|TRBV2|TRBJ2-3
CASSEALAGAVDTQYF
TGTGCCAGCAGTGAAGCCTTAGCGGGAGCCGTGGATACGCAGTATTTT
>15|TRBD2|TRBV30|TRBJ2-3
CAWNPTSAGTDTQYF
TGTGCCTGGAACCCAACTAGCGCCGGCACAGATACGCAGTATTTT
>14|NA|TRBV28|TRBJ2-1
CASRPGLFYNEQFF
TGTGCCAGCAGACCGGGACTGTTCTACAATGAGCAGTTCTTC
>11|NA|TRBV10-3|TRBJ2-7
CAIKNGDEQYF
TGTGCCATCAAGAACGGTGACGAGCAGTACTTC
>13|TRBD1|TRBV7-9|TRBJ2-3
CASSSRTGDTQYF
TGTGCCAGCAGCTCCAGGACAGGAGATACGCAGTATTTT
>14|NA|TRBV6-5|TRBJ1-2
CASSYLEPPYGYTF
TGTGCCAGCAGTTACTTGGAGCCACCTTATGGCTACACCTTC
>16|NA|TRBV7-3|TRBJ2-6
CASSRTWNSGANVLTF
TGTGCCAGCAGCCGGACTTGGAACTCAGGGGCCAACGTCCTGACTTTC
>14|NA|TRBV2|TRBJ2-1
CASSAGRSGNEQFF
TGTGCCAGCAGTGCAGGACGAAGCGGGAATGAGCAGTTCTTC
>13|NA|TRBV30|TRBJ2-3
CAWRGESTDTQYF
TGTGCCTGGAGGGGAGAAAGCACAGATACGCAGTATTTT
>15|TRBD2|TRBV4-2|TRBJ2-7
CASSQVAGGPGEQYF
TGTGCCAGCAGCCAAGTAGCGGGAGGGCCCGGTGAGCAGTACTTC
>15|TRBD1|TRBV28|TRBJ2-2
CASSRQGGITGELFF
TGTGCCAGCAGTAGACAGGGGGGGATAACCGGGGAGCTGTTTTTT